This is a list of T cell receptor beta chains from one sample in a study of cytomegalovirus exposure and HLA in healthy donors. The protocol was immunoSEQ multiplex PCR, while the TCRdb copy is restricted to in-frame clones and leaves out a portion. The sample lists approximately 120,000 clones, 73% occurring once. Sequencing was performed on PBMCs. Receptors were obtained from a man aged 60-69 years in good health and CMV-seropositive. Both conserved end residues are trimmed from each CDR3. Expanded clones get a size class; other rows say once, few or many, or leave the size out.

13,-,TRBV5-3,ARSLTDLRGYEQY
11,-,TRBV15,ATSGTGKHEQY
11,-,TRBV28,ASRGGTGTEAF
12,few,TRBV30,AWSAEGDLEGYT
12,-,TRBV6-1,ASSSFQGNQPQH
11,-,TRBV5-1,ASTGGGQGEAF
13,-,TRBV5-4,ASTSAKRGRDTQY
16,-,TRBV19,ASSILISTSGGNGELF
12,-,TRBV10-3,AIRPDKAGDTQY
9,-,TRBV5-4,ASTENTEAF
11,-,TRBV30,AWSRRDQGEAF
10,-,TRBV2,ASGTHSGGYT
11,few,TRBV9,ASSVVLGSEAF
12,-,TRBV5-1,ASRMGQNTGELF
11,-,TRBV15,ATSRRQGGGYT
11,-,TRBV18,ASGGTVNTEAF
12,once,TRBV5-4,ASSLTGEGETQY
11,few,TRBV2,ASASGQVNEAF
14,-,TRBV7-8,ASSPRAGNLYNEQF
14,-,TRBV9,ASSPDRGTETYEQY
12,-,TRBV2,ASSRTGSDTEAF
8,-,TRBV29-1,SAQVDEQF
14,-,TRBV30,AWTSAGGYSTGELF
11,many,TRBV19,ASTDRVNEKLF
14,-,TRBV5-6,ASSRLGPGGAETQY
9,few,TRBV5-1,ASSEYNEQF
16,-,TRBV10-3,AISEPGTGETNTGELF
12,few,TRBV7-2,ASAGQGINTEAF
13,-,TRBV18,ASSPPGQTNTEAF
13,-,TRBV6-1,ASSTGTGNAGELF
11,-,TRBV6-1,ASSSWALTEAF
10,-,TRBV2,ASRTYRVGYT
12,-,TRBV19,ASSIRMGQGEQY